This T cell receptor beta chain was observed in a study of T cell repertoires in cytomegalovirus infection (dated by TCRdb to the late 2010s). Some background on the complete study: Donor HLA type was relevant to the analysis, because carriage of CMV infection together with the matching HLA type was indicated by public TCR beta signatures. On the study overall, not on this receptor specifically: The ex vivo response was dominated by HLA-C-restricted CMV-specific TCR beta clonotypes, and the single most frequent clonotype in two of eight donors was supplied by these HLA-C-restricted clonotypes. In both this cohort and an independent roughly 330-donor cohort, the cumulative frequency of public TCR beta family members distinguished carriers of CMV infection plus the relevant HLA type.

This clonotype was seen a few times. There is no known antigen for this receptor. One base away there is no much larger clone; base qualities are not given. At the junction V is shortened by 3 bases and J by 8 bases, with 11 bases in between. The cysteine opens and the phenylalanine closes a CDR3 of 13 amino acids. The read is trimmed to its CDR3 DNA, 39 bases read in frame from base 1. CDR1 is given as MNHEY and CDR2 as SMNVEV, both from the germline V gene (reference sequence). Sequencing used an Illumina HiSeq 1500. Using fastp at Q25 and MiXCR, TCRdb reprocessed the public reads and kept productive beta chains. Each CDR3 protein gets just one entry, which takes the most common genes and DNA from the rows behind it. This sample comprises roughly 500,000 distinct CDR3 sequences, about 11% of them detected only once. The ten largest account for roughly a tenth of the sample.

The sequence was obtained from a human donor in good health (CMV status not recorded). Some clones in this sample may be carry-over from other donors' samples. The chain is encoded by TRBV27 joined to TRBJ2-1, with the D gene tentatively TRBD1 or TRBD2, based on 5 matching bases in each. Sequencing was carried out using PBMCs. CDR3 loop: CASSFKGTDEQFF. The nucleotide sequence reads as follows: TGTGCCAGCAGTTTTAAGGGGACGGATGAGCAGTTCTTC.